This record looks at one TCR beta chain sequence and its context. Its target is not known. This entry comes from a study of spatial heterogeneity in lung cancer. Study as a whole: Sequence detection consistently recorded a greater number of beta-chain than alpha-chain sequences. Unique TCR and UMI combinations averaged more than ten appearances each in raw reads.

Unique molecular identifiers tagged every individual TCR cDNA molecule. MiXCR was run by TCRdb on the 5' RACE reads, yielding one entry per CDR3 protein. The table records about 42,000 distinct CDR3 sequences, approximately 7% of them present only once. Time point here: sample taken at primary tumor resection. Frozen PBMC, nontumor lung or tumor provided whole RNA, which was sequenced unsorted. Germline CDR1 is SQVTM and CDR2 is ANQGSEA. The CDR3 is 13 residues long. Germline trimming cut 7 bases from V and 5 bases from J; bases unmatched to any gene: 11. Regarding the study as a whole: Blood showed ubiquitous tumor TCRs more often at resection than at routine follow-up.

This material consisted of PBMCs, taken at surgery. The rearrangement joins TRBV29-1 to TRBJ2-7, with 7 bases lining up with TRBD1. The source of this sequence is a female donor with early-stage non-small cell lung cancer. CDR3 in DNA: TGCAGCGACGGACCACAGGGGTGCCACGAGCAGTACTTC. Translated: CSDGPQGCHEQYF.